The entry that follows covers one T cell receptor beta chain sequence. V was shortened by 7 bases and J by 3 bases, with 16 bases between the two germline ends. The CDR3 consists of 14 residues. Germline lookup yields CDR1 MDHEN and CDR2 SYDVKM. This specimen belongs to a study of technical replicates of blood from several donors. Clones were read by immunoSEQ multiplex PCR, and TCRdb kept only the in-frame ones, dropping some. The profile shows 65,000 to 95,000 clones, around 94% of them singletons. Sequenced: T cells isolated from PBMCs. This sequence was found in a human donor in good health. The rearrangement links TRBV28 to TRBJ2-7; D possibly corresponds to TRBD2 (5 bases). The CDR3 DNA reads TGTGCCAGCAACGGGGATAGCGTGGTCTACGAGCAGTACTTC. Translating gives CASNGDSVVYEQYF.